Sequencing of this TCR beta chain was carried out in a study of shared clonotypes between healthy human individuals. Profiled with immunoSEQ multiplex PCR; TCRdb holds only in-frame clones, not every one. Among roughly 2.1 million clones listed, 93% were seen once. Selected positively for CCR7 and CD45RO-negative, naive CD8 cells excluded terminally differentiated effector memory CD45RA+ cells. Germline V CDR1 and CDR2: SEHNR, FQNEAQ (reference sequence). Germline trimming cut 1 base from V and 6 bases from J; bases unmatched to any gene: 5. The CDR3 is made up of 14 amino acids. The receptor's source is a young man in good health. Some clones in this sample may be carry-over from other donors' samples. The rearrangement joins TRBV7-9 to TRBJ1-2, with TRBD1 identical over 7 bases. The sequenced sample was naive CD8+ T cells from PBMCs. Written as DNA, the CDR3 is TGTGCCAGCAGCTTAGTGGGGACAGTCGATGGCTACACCTTC. This encodes CASSLVGTVDGYTF.